This T cell receptor beta chain derives from a study of blood T cells in healthy people across ages. Study results and caveats: Donors of long life had a larger count of naive CD4+ cells and greater diversity than aged donors.

For this clonotype: Its antigen is as yet unknown.

A second about 7 to 12 cycle PCR used barcoded and J-beta primers. One entry per CDR3 protein, called by TCRdb with MiXCR from the 5' RACE reads. The sample records about 630,000 distinct CDR3 sequences, around a fifth being singletons. Deletions cut 4 bases from V and 6 bases from J, with 18 bases between. Germline V lookup: CDR1 MNHEY, CDR2 SVGEGT. CDR3 length: 16 amino acids. Per sample, no less than 5.5 micrograms of total RNA were extracted. This chain joins TRBV6-2 or TRBV6-3 and TRBJ2-2, with D perhaps TRBD2 (6 bases). The clonotype was recovered from a man between 70 and 80 years old in good health. Material for sequencing was blood. DNA for the CDR3: TGTGCCAGCAGTTTAATGCGGGACCCCTACGCCGGGGAGCTGTTTTTT. It translates to CASSLMRDPYAGELFF.